Detailed here is one T cell receptor (beta chain). What it binds is not known. Someone took a roughly 2.7 ml blood sample from each of the donors. Per the germline V gene, CDR1 is KGHDR and CDR2 is SFDVKD. The CDR3 length is 15 residues. The record originates from a study of monozygotic twins with inflammatory bowel disease. Broader study findings: The data offered no way to tell different T cell subtypes apart. IBD patients displayed reduced TCRbeta diversity (inverse Simpson) when set against healthy co-twins.

cDNA for TCRalpha and TCRbeta was amplified by nested PCRs of roughly 16 then approximately 9 cycles. TCRdb reworked the 5' RACE reads into one entry per CDR3 protein, no DNA. The listing records over 110,000 distinct CDR3 sequences. The chain uses TRBV24-1 and TRBJ2-7; TCRdb indicates TRBD1, and absent DNA this call remains unverified. Sequencing input: blood. This TCR came from a human donor with ulcerative colitis or Crohn's disease, or a healthy co-twin of an affected twin (not recorded which). Here the CDR3 reads CATSDFRDRGYEQYF.